This T cell receptor beta chain came from a study of blood T cell repertoires in COVID-19. Study details: PBMCs, B-cell-depleted T cells, or T cells provided the cDNA or gDNA that made up the material.

The germline gives CDR1 LNHDA, CDR2 SQIVND (reference sequence). Trimming removed 6 bases at V and 1 base at J, with 12 bases between. This CDR3 is 14 amino acids long. The assay was immunoSEQ multiplex PCR, and TCRdb's table has in-frame clones only and misses some. This sample has some 200,000 clones; 70% to 90% occur once, and the top ten carry roughly a fifth. This clonotype was obtained from a man in his sixties with active or convalescent COVID-19. The specimen sequenced was peripheral blood. The chain joins TRBV19 to TRBJ1-1; no definite D call. The CDR3 spells CASRQYISNTEAFF. Written as DNA, the CDR3 is TGTGCCAGTAGGCAGTACATCTCGAACACTGAAGCTTTCTTT.